This paragraph reports one T cell receptor beta chain. The data originate from a study of blood T cell repertoires in COVID-19. Overall study context: The United States, Italy and Spain provided the acute and convalescent COVID-19 samples. From T cells, B-cell-depleted T cells, or PBMCs came the material, which was cDNA or gDNA.

Trimming removed 2 bases at V and 2 bases at J, with 19 bases between. The germline V gene has CDR1 KGHSH and CDR2 LQKENI. This CDR3 is 17 amino acids long. Original handling: Using reference gene primer amplification, nucleated cell counts were estimated. The method was immunoSEQ multiplex PCR; TCRdb's version includes in-frame clones alone and lacks a portion of them. V and J calls and clone size come straight from that table; D and trimming were deduced from the DNA. The sample holds approximately 260,000 clones, approximately 80% seen once. Sequenced input: peripheral blood. This chain links TRBV18 with TRBJ2-7; a possible D gene is TRBD2 (6 bases). This TCR was sampled from a human donor in a cohort sampled during active COVID-19. This chain's CDR3 is CASSPSAGGKVPYEQYF. DNA for the CDR3: TGTGCCAGCTCACCATCCGCTGGCGGGAAGGTACCCTACGAGCAGTACTTC. The whole variable domain, filled in from reference TRBV18 and TRBJ2-7, reads NAGVMQNPRHLVRRRGQEARLRCSPMKGHSHVYWYRQLPEEGLKFMVYLQKENIIDESGMPKERFSAEFPKEGPSILRIQQVVRGDSAAYFCASSPSAGGKVPYEQYFGPGTRLTVT.